Detailed here is one TCR beta chain. The data originate from a study of shared T cell receptors in the human thymus. Here immunoSEQ multiplex PCR was the method, and the copy in TCRdb shows in-frame clones only, minus some. The sample has about 730,000 clones, 70% to 90% seen once. Looked up from germline, CDR1 is LNHNV and CDR2 is YYDKDF (reference sequence). The CDR3 spans 16 residues. Trimming shortened V by 7 bases and J by 1 base, and 19 bases separated the two germline ends. The same specimen was also included in a second study, on human thymus T cells. As reported in that work: All donors were healthy Finnish infants who were undergoing corrective surgery to treat congenital heart defects. Thymic tissue was derived from resections collected during corrective heart surgery. Both thymic and peripheral blood repertoires showed apparently biased V and J usage. A high degree of thymic repertoire overlap among unrelated individuals was reported in related research.

The source material was thymocytes. The sequence came from a girl under three years old with a congenital heart defect. This rearrangement joins TRBV15 to TRBJ1-2; D uncertain. The CDR3 DNA reads TGTGCCACCAAAACAGACCCGGACTTGAATAACTATGGCTACACCTTC. As protein: CATKTDPDLNNYGYTF.